This TCR beta chain is from a study of shared clonotypes between healthy human individuals (dated by TCRdb to about 2020). At the level of the whole study: The cohort comprised two women and three men aged 18 to 49 years. Leukapheresis yielded between about 0.94 and 10 billion PBMCs per donor. To increase sequencing depth and limit assay-specific biases, different laboratories used diverse techniques to prepare libraries and sequence TCR repertoires. To estimate repertoire size and how much clonotypes are shared between individuals, the study performed deep sequencing of blood TCR repertoires from 4 to 6 healthy adults. Per donor, three plates each were used for CD4 naive and CD4 memory, two for CD8 naive, and one for CD8 memory. Paper-wide results and their limitations: Based on pairwise subsampling, the degree of clonotype sharing among donors was expected to be affected by sequencing depth. Sampling was limited to blood, and TCR repertoires in tissue likely differ from TCR repertoires in blood. Because the study included a small number of donors, the genetic and exposure-history diversity represented was limited. Naive subsets generally had larger estimated clonotype richness than memory subsets. Rarefaction of sorted-subset datasets indicated incomplete sequencing despite the large sequencing depth. Compared with non-shared clonotypes, the clonotypes found in all four sorted-subset donors had higher generation probabilities. Sharing across several donors was observed for about 5% of naive CD4, 3% to 3.5% of naive CD8, about 2.5% of memory CD4, and less than 0.45% of memory CD8 clonotypes.

Using the deep immunoSEQ assay, multiplex PCR amplified TCR CDR3 regions from genomic DNA. Extracted genomic DNA from each cell subset was distributed evenly across all wells of several immunoSEQ 96-well plates, and each plate was treated as a replicate. For sorted subsets, 200 to 250 ng of genomic DNA, equivalent to 25,000 to 30,000 T cell genomes, went into each replicate PCR. Purified libraries were measured with a Qubit 3.0 fluorometer, size-checked on a Bioanalyzer 2100, and measured again with the KAPA Library Quantification kit. Every immunoSEQ 96-well plate was sequenced on a separate single-read 150-cycle Illumina NextSeq 550 flow cell. In the paper's pipeline: The immunoSEQ output contained only junctional sequences without quality scores, so filtering could not match that applied to full-length reads. To assign V/J genes and CDR3, sequences were annotated using PyIR, a Python wrapper for IgBLAST v1.9, with IMGT germline references. Reads were removed for weak V/J assignments (E-value above 1e-6), missing CDR3, stop codons, out-of-frame junctions, or ambiguous translated residues. A V3J clonotype was defined by an identical inferred V gene, J gene, and CDR3 amino acid sequence. To compute the percentage overlap between repertoires, the number of shared unique clonotypes was divided by the size of the smaller repertoire. RTK rarefaction, the Chao1 estimator, and Recon v2.1 estimates of unobserved clonotypes were used to assess repertoire richness. Generation probabilities for all TCRbeta clonotypes obtained by the gDNA method from a handful of donors were computed using OLGA. TCRdb retrieved this table from immuneACCESS and kept in-frame rearrangements only. Not all clones are present; in checked studies, unresolved V genes account for under half, and no reason is known for the remainder. D and trimming come from the DNA, and the V and J calls and clone size come from that table. For this sample the table gives approximately 940,000 clones, of which approximately 80% were detected only once. Of the sample, roughly 1.5% falls within the top ten clones.

Healthy HIV-negative adults with no recently reported acute infections or vaccinations were included as donors. Every donor was a Caucasian adult residing in Nashville, Tennessee, USA. CD4+ T cells were enriched by magnetic negative selection, after which naive cells were positively selected on CD45RA and the negative fraction was taken as the memory subset. Blood was collected by leukapheresis, and PBMCs were isolated by Ficoll-Histopaque density gradient centrifugation and then cryopreserved in liquid nitrogen vapor phase. Analytical flow cytometry was used to check the purity and quantity of each magnetically sorted T cell population. From each sorted fraction, genomic DNA was isolated and quantified by UV absorbance on a Nanodrop 2000c. Measured from the cysteine to the phenylalanine, the CDR3 is 16 residues long. The sequence is cut down to CDR3 DNA, 48 bases in frame from base 1. The germline V gene provides CDR1 SGDLS and CDR2 YYNGEE. V loses 4 bases of germline sequence and J loses 4 bases, and the interval between the two ends is 17 bases.

This clone is a singleton in its sample. Its antigen target is currently unknown. No base quality information exists; no much larger clone differs at one position. Sequenced: memory CD4+ T cells sorted from blood. Taken with the paper, the label for cell subset or site translates to: CD45RA-negative fraction. The origin of this receptor is a man aged 18-30 years in good health. The chain is made from TRBV9 and TRBJ2-2, with a weak D call of TRBD1 (6 bases match). The CDR3 in this case is CASSFTYRAATGELFF. The DNA reads as follows: TGTGCCAGCAGCTTCACTTACAGGGCGGCCACCGGGGAGCTGTTTTTT.